A selection of T cell receptor beta chains follows, all from one sample in a study of pediatric ulcerative colitis. Only in-frame clones appear in the TCRdb table, and some are missing; sequencing was by immunoSEQ multiplex PCR. The sample holds more than 12,000 clones, 75% to 90% seen once. The sample consisted of blood. The receptors stem from a boy aged 5-17 years with moderate ulcerative colitis. Each CDR3 is given with its conserved first and last residue. Fields, in order: D gene, V gene, J gene, clone size, CDR3 protein, CDR3 DNA. D genes are given only for firm matches. Clone sizes are given selectively: once, few, many, or a class where the clone is expanded.

>TRBD2|TRBV5-6|TRBJ2-7|.
CASSLAAGVIYEQYF
TGTGCCAGCAGCTTGGCGGCGGGGGTTATCTACGAGCAGTACTTC
>.|TRBV6-5|TRBJ1-3|.
CASSSFREFRNTIYF
TGTGCCAGCAGTTCTTTCAGGGAATTCAGAAACACCATATATTTT
>TRBD2|TRBV19|TRBJ2-3|.
CASSLAGPDTQYF
TGTGCCAGTAGTCTAGCGGGGCCAGATACGCAGTATTTT
>.|TRBV4-1|TRBJ1-6|.
CASSHVGQGDNSPLHF
TGCGCCAGCAGCCACGTTGGCCAGGGAGATAATTCACCCCTCCACTTT
>TRBD2|TRBV20-1|TRBJ2-1|.
CSARGTSEQFF
TGCAGTGCTAGGGGGACTAGCGAGCAGTTCTTC
>.|TRBV5-1|TRBJ1-1|.
CASSPGGRTATHTEAFF
TGCGCCAGCAGTCCGGGTGGCCGGACAGCTACCCACACTGAAGCTTTCTTT
>TRBD2|TRBV6-6|TRBJ2-1|.
CASSYLAGDNEQFF
TGTGCCAGCAGTTACTTAGCGGGGGACAATGAGCAGTTCTTC
>.|TRBV9|TRBJ2-5|.
CASSVDQFFQETQYF
TGTGCCAGCAGCGTAGATCAGTTTTTCCAAGAGACCCAGTACTTC
>.|TRBV4-3|TRBJ1-5|.
CASSQDWRQPQHF
TGCGCCAGCAGCCAAGACTGGAGACAGCCCCAGCATTTT
>TRBD1|TRBV19|TRBJ1-1|.
CASSMDRSITEAFF
TGTGCCAGTAGTATGGACAGGAGCATCACTGAAGCTTTCTTT
>.|TRBV28|TRBJ1-3|.
CASSLVGTSVENTIYF
TGTGCCAGCAGTTTGGTTGGCACCTCTGTTGAAAACACCATATATTTT
>.|TRBV5-4|TRBJ2-2|.
CASSSREGSITGELFF
TGTGCCAGCAGCTCCCGTGAAGGGTCTATTACCGGGGAGCTGTTTTTT
>.|TRBV5-8|TRBJ1-5|.
CASSAELGTVSNQPQHF
TGTGCCAGCAGCGCGGAATTAGGGACGGTTAGCAATCAGCCCCAGCATTTT
>TRBD1|TRBV2|TRBJ2-5|.
CASSGQQGLLETQYF
TGTGCCAGCAGTGGGCAACAGGGGTTGTTGGAGACCCAGTACTTC
>TRBD2|TRBV2|TRBJ2-3|.
CASSPATAGGISTQYF
TGTGCCAGCAGCCCCGCCACTGCGGGGGGCATAAGTACGCAGTATTTT
>.|TRBV28|TRBJ1-2|.
CASLEENGYTF
TGTGCCAGCCTGGAGGAGAATGGCTACACCTTC
>.|TRBV28|TRBJ2-7|.
CASSLRSFEQYF
TGTGCCAGCAGTTTACGCAGTTTCGAGCAGTACTTC
>.|TRBV28|TRBJ2-2|.
CASRGPGQNTGELFF
TGTGCCAGCAGGGGGCCGGGTCAGAACACCGGGGAGCTGTTTTTT
>.|TRBV28|TRBJ2-1|.
CASRLRRTVDNEQFF
TGTGCCAGCCGTCTCCGACGGACGGTGGACAATGAGCAGTTCTTC
>.|TRBV28|TRBJ1-1|.
CASSIPPVVTPWTEAFF
TGTGCCAGCAGTATCCCCCCCGTGGTTACCCCGTGGACTGAAGCTTTCTTT
>.|TRBV6-6|TRBJ1-2|.
CASSPPDRRYGYTF
TGTGCCAGCAGCCCCCCTGACAGGCGGTATGGCTACACCTTC
>.|TRBV7-2|TRBJ2-7|.
CASSLIIGEQYF
TGTGCCAGCAGCTTGATAATCGGCGAGCAGTACTTC
>.|TRBV5-1|TRBJ2-2|.
CASSLVDSYTGELFF
TGCGCCAGCAGCTTGGTGGACTCCTACACCGGGGAGCTGTTTTTT
>TRBD2|TRBV7-3|TRBJ2-1|.
CASSLGSGGYNEQFF
TGTGCCAGCAGCTTGGGCAGCGGGGGTTACAATGAGCAGTTCTTC
>.|TRBV10-2|TRBJ1-6|.
CASSVGGKIGSPLHF
TGCGCCAGCAGTGTGGGAGGGAAAATCGGTTCACCCCTCCACTTT
>.|TRBV4-1|TRBJ2-1|once
CASSTHWNEQFF
TGCGCCAGCAGCACCCATTGGAATGAGCAGTTCTTC